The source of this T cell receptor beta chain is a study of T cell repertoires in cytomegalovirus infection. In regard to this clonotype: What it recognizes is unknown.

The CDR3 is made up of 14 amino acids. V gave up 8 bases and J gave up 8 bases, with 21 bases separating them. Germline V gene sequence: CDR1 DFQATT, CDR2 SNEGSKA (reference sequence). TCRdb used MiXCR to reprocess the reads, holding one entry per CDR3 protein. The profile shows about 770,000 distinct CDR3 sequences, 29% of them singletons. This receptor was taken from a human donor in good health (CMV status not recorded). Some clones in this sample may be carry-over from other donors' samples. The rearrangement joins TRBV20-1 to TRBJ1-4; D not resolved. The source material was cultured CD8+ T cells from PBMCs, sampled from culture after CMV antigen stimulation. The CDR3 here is CSPQRVGLGEKLFF. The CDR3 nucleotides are TGCAGTCCCCAGCGCGTGGGATTAGGGGAAAAACTGTTTTTT.